A single sample gave rise to the 26 T cell receptor beta chains below, sequenced in a study of response to subunit inactivated influenza vaccine (dated by TCRdb to the late 2010s). The library was built by means of RT-PCR. The listed sequencing device is Illumina HiSeq 2500. Clones were called with MiXCR by TCRdb after fastp trimmed the public reads at Q25, and only in-frame beta chains were retained. All rows with the same CDR3 protein become a single entry with the most common DNA and genes. The sample yields hundreds of thousands of distinct CDR3 sequences; about 25% were counted once. Around 1.8% of the sample rests with the top ten. The material was CD4+ T cells sorted from PBMCs, obtained less than 6 days after vaccination. The receptors were gathered from a man aged 50 to 60 who received an inactivated influenza vaccine. Donor details come from another sample of the same person, matched by shared clones.

There are a few counts of this clonotype. The chain links TRBV29-1 to TRBJ2-1; 7 nucleotides agree with TRBD2. Per the germline V gene, CDR1 is SQVTM and CDR2 is ANQGSEA. This CDR3 region has 13 residues. V gave up 4 bases and J gave up 9 bases; unmatched junction bases: 9. CDR3 bases: TGCAGCGTTGCCGGGCACGGCGGGGGTGAGCAGTTCTTC. Translated: CSVAGHGGGEQFF.

The CDR3 is CASSPFTGGAWTSTDTQYF. The CDR3 DNA reads TGTGCCAGCAGCCCCTTCACAGGGGGCGCATGGACTAGCACAGATACGCAGTATTTT. The rearrangement joins TRBV28 to TRBJ2-3; TRBD1 matches at 9 bases. V gave up 6 bases and J gave up 0 bases; unmatched junction bases: 16. This CDR3 contains 19 residues. CDR1 and CDR2 (germline): MDHEN, SYDVKM.

J is TRBJ2-5 and V is TRBV5-1; D ambiguous. Between the trimmed V and J ends, which lost 1 base and 1 base, there was a span of 5 bases. Germline V CDR1 and CDR2: SGHRS, YFSETQ. The CDR3 spans 13 residues. Here the CDR3 DNA reads TGCGCCAGCAGCTTGAGGCTCCAAGAGACCCAGTACTTC. Its translation is CASSLRLQETQYF.

This clonotype has a count of ten or more. J is TRBJ2-7 and V is TRBV7-2, with TRBD2 matching 11 bases. The trim removed 4 bases at V and 4 bases at J, leaving 6 bases unmatched. This CDR3 contains 15 residues. Germline lookup yields CDR1 SGHTA and CDR2 FQGNSA. CDR3 loop: CASSSTSGRSYEQYF. The CDR3 DNA reads TGTGCCAGCAGCTCAACTAGCGGGAGATCTTACGAGCAGTACTTC.

A few counts support this clonotype. The chain carries TRBV7-8 and TRBJ2-1; a possible D gene is TRBD2 (5 bases). CDR1 is SGHVS and CDR2 is FQNEAQ in the germline V gene. Trimming shortened V by 5 bases and J by 0 bases, and 11 bases separated the two germline ends. The CDR3 contains 15 residues. The CDR3 DNA sequence: TGTGCCAGCAGCCAAACAACTAGCTCCTACAATGAGCAGTTCTTC. Protein: CASSQTTSSYNEQFF.

There are a few counts of this clonotype. The chain employs TRBV20-1 and TRBJ2-1; 9 bases match TRBD2. CDR3 size: 15 residues. V dropped 2 bases and J dropped 5; count of bases not matched to a gene: 7. Germline CDR1 and CDR2: DFQATT and SNEGSKA (reference sequence). CDR3 residues: CSARPGTSFDNEQFF. CDR3 coding DNA: TGCAGTGCTAGACCCGGGACTAGCTTCGACAATGAGCAGTTCTTC.

V is TRBV20-1 and J is TRBJ1-4, with TRBD1 identical over 7 bases. This CDR3 has 14 residues. The trim removed 6 bases at V and 6 bases at J, leaving 10 bases unmatched. Germline V lookup: CDR1 DFQATT, CDR2 SNEGSKA (reference sequence). The CDR3 coding sequence is TGCAGTGCGTTTAACAGGGGAATGGATGAAAAACTGTTTTTT. Protein: CSAFNRGMDEKLFF.

The rearrangement joins TRBV29-1 to TRBJ2-3, with 8 bases that match TRBD2. CDR3 length: 13 residues. V dropped 6 bases and J dropped 1; count of bases not matched to a gene: 3. Germline V lookup: CDR1 SQVTM, CDR2 ANQGSEA. CDR3 bases: TGCAGCGTGGGGACTAGAGGCACAGATACGCAGTATTTT. Protein sequence: CSVGTRGTDTQYF.

The rearrangement uses TRBV5-5 and TRBJ2-1; 8 nucleotides agree with TRBD2. The V and J ends lost 1 base and 8 bases, in that order; junction bases with no gene match: 5. This CDR3 region has 14 residues. In germline, CDR1 is SGHKS, CDR2 YYEKEE (reference sequence). The CDR3 DNA is TGTGCCAGCAGCTTGATAGCGGGAAAGCATGAGCAGTTCTTC. Translating it yields CASSLIAGKHEQFF.

A few counts support this clonotype. V gene TRBV5-1 combines with J gene TRBJ2-5; no definite D call. Trimming removed 7 bases from V and 5 bases from J, with 15 bases in between. The CDR3 runs to 13 residues. Germline CDR1 and CDR2: SGHRS and YFSETQ. CDR3 in amino acids: CASARYDGETQYF. The CDR3 nucleotides read TGCGCCAGCGCTCGCTACGACGGGGAGACCCAGTACTTC.

The chain employs TRBV20-1 and TRBJ2-5; 7 bases are a match to TRBD2. The V gene's germline CDR1 is DFQATT and CDR2 SNEGSKA (reference sequence). The V segment lost 5 bases and the J segment 2 bases; nucleotides outside the gene matches: 8. This CDR3 contains 14 residues. DNA for the CDR3: TGCAGTGCTTTTATAGCGGGCCCACAAGAGACCCAGTACTTC. This translates into CSAFIAGPQETQYF.

V is TRBV7-2 and J is TRBJ2-7, with 7 positions matching TRBD1. The CDR3 runs 15 residues. Trimming removed 11 bases from V and 3 bases from J; junction bases left unmatched: 16. The germline V gene encodes CDR1 SGHTA and CDR2 FQGNSA. This chain's CDR3 is CAGNHRDRDIYEQYF. In DNA form, the CDR3 reads TGTGCCGGGAACCACCGGGACAGAGACATCTACGAGCAGTACTTC. Full variable domain (rest looked up from reference TRBV7-2 and TRBJ2-7): GAGVSQSPSNKVTEKGKDVELRCDPISGHTALYWYRQSLGQGLEFLIYFQGNSAPDKSGLPSDRFSAERTGGSVSTLTIQRTQQEDSAVYLCAGNHRDRDIYEQYFGPGTRLTVT.

The V call is TRBV2, the J call TRBJ2-5; 8 nucleotides align to TRBD1. The length of the CDR3 is 14 residues. V gave up 7 bases and J gave up 5 bases; unmatched junction bases: 9. Germline V gives CDR1 SNHLY, CDR2 FYNNEI. This chain's CDR3 is CASNAVRGQETQYF. CDR3 nucleotides: TGTGCCAGCAACGCAGTCAGGGGGCAGGAGACCCAGTACTTC.

This clonotype was seen more than once but under ten times. The chain has TRBV29-1 and TRBJ2-1, with D unclear. Deletions cut 0 bases from V and 8 bases from J, with 8 bases between. The germline V gene encodes CDR1 SQVTM and CDR2 ANQGSEA. The CDR3 runs 12 residues. CDR3: CSVEDRVDEQFF. The DNA of the CDR3 is TGCAGCGTTGAAGATCGGGTCGATGAGCAGTTCTTC.

The chain employs TRBV10-3 and TRBJ2-7; the D is unclear. The V end lost 4 bases, the J end lost 0 bases, and 4 bases lay between the germline ends. Germline V gene data show CDR1 as ENHRY and CDR2 as SYGVKD. The CDR3 extends over 12 amino acids. Written as DNA, the CDR3 is TGTGCCATCAGTGGAAGCTCCTACGAGCAGTACTTC. Translating gives CAISGSSYEQYF.

This clonotype was observed a few times. The genes are TRBV4-2 and TRBJ2-1; 11 bases are a match to TRBD2. This CDR3 has 18 amino acids. From germline, CDR1 is LGHNA and CDR2 YNFKEQ. With V trimmed by 4 bases and J by 0 bases, 8 bases remained unmatched. The DNA for the CDR3 is TGTGCCAGCAGCCGCGCCGGGACTAGCGGATACTCCTACAATGAGCAGTTCTTC. It is translated as CASSRAGTSGYSYNEQFF.

The chain is built from TRBV12-3 or TRBV12-4 and TRBJ1-6; D unresolved. The CDR3 is 14 amino acids. The V end lost 0 bases, the J end lost 13 bases, and 13 bases lay between the germline ends. CDR3 DNA: TGTGCCAGCAGTTTAGCGCTGGGATCAAGCCCCCTCCACTTT. Protein sequence: CASSLALGSSPLHF.

The rearrangement links TRBV5-1 to TRBJ2-2, with 7 positions matching TRBD1. Looked up from germline, CDR1 is SGHRS and CDR2 is YFSETQ. J gave up 6 bases and V 2 bases, and 10 bases lay outside the gene matches. The CDR3 spans 16 residues. The CDR3 DNA reads TGCGCCAGCAGCTTATACTTAATCGGGACAGCCGGGGAGCTGTTTTTT. Its protein is CASSLYLIGTAGELFF.

This sequence joins TRBV15 and TRBJ2-1; 8 nucleotides agree with TRBD1. The V and J ends lost 5 bases and 3 bases, in that order; junction bases with no gene match: 6. This CDR3 spans 15 amino acids. Germline V gives CDR1 LNHNV, CDR2 YYDKDF (reference sequence). The CDR3 DNA is TGTGCCACCAGCCGGTCGGACAGGGACTACAATGAGCAGTTCTTC. Translation: CATSRSDRDYNEQFF.

This clonotype was counted between two and nine times. The chain carries TRBV5-1 and TRBJ2-7; D ambiguous. Deletions cut 3 bases from V and 5 bases from J, with 12 bases between. Germline V gene sequence: CDR1 SGHRS, CDR2 YFSETQ. The CDR3 is made up of 13 amino acids. The CDR3 reads CASSSGHGDEQYF. Here the CDR3 DNA reads TGCGCCAGCAGCTCCGGCCATGGGGACGAGCAGTACTTC.

The chain joins TRBV10-2 to TRBJ2-7; TRBD1 is a possible D gene (5 bases). CDR1 and CDR2 (germline): WSHSY, SAAADI. The CDR3 has 15 residues. V lost 8 bases to trimming and J lost 6 bases, with 23 bases between them. Here the CDR3 DNA reads TGCGCCAGCCAGACAGAATACGGGTCCCGGGTCGAGCAGTACTTC. This encodes CASQTEYGSRVEQYF.

The sample holds a few counts of this clonotype. The chain has TRBV4-1 and TRBJ2-2; D remains unclear. In germline, CDR1 is MGHRA, CDR2 YSYEKL. CDR3 length: 14 amino acids. V shed 7 bases and J shed 7 bases, with 16 bases lying between them. The CDR3 DNA reads as TGCGCCAGCACCACAAATACGGGCTTCGGGGAGCTGTTTTTT. Translating gives CASTTNTGFGELFF.

This chain joins TRBV7-2 and TRBJ2-2, with D maybe TRBD2 (5 bases). Germline assignment: CDR1 SGHTA and CDR2 FQGNSA. Trimming pared 0 bases from V and 6 bases from J, leaving 8 bases between. This CDR3 is built from 14 residues. CDR3 protein: CASSLALAAGELFF. Here the CDR3 DNA reads TGTGCCAGCAGCTTAGCCCTAGCCGCCGGGGAGCTGTTTTTT.

This clonotype was recorded many times. This chain connects TRBV5-5 to TRBJ1-5; D may be TRBD1 (6 bases). V gave up 4 bases and J gave up 3 bases, with 8 bases separating them. The germline V gene has CDR1 SGHKS and CDR2 YYEKEE (reference sequence). The CDR3 has 13 amino acids. The CDR3 nucleotides are TGTGCCAGCAGCAGGGACATCAATCAGCCCCAGCATTTT. Translated: CASSRDINQPQHF. Supplemented by reference TRBV5-5 and TRBJ1-5, the full variable domain reads DAGVTQSPTHLIKTRGQQVTLRCSPISGHKSVSWYQQVLGQGPQFIFQYYEKEERGRGNFPDRFSARQFPNYSSELNVNALLLGDSALYLCASSRDINQPQHFGDGTRLSIL.

This clonotype was seen a handful of times. The chain has TRBV20-1 and TRBJ2-5; 12 nucleotides line up with TRBD2. Germline V gene lookup returns CDR1 DFQATT and CDR2 SNEGSKA (reference sequence). J was trimmed by 4 bases and V by 0 bases; bases with no gene match: 6. The CDR3 sequence is 16 residues long. CDR3 nucleotide sequence: TGCAGTGCTAGAGATCCCCTAGCGGGGGGGCGAGAGACCCAGTACTTC. Translated, it gives CSARDPLAGGRETQYF.

This clonotype appeared a few times. The chain couples TRBV20-1 to TRBJ2-7; D is possibly TRBD2 (6 bases). The V gene's germline CDR1 is DFQATT and CDR2 SNEGSKA (reference sequence). CDR3 length: 16 residues. Trimming stripped 0 bases from V and 6 bases from J, with 21 bases between. The CDR3 DNA is TGCAGTGCTAGAGATCTTAAGCGGGCCCATATTGGCGAGCAGTACTTC. It encodes CSARDLKRAHIGEQYF.